These T cell receptor beta chains were read from a single sample in a study of T cells in Graves' hyperthyroidism and ophthalmopathy. TCRdb re-analysed the multiplex PCR reads in MiXCR, keeping a single row per CDR3 protein. The table shows over 700,000 distinct CDR3 sequences, with roughly 40% occurring only once. The sample taken for sequencing was blood. These receptor sequences come from a man younger than 35 with Graves' hyperthyroidism. The CDR3 runs from the conserved cysteine through the conserved F or W. The D gene is left open where the match is weak. Not every row has a clone size; where given, it reads once, few, many or a size class.

d_gene	v_gene	j_gene	abundance	CDR3nt	CDR3aa
TRBD1	TRBV7-2	TRBJ2-5	few	TGTGCCAGCAGCCCAGAGGGACAGCTTCACTTGGCCCAGTACTTC	CASSPEGQLHLAQYF
TRBD1	TRBV10-3	TRBJ2-7	-	TGTGCCCATCCCCCGGGACAGGGAACCCACGAGCAGTACTTC	CAHPPGQGTHEQYF
-	TRBV10-3	TRBJ2-3	-	TGTGCCATCAGTGTTACCAGCTCCACAGATACGCAGTATTTT	CAISVTSSTDTQYF
-	TRBV9	TRBJ1-1	many	TGTGCCAGCAGCGTAGCTGGGCAGGGTGAAGCTTTCTTT	CASSVAGQGEAFF
TRBD1	TRBV7-8	TRBJ1-1	-	TGTGCCAGCAGCACCGGGACAGTTATGGGGACTGAAGCTTTCTTT	CASSTGTVMGTEAFF
-	TRBV2	TRBJ1-6	-	TGTGCCAGCCGAGAGGGGCCGAGCTCCTATAATTCACCCCTCCACTTT	CASREGPSSYNSPLHF
TRBD1	TRBV7-2	TRBJ2-5	many	TGTGCCAGCAGTTACGACAGGGGATGGGAGACCCAGTACTTC	CASSYDRGWETQYF
-	TRBV7-9	TRBJ2-7	-	TGTGCCAGCAGTTGGGGGGCGCGTGACGAGCAGTACTTC	CASSWGARDEQYF
-	TRBV4-1	TRBJ1-2	-	TGCGCCAGCAGCCAAGATCACAGGACAGACTATGGCTACACCTTC	CASSQDHRTDYGYTF
-	TRBV19	TRBJ2-5	many	TGTGCCAGTGGCGGAGTCCTCGGAGGGGAGACCCAGTACTTC	CASGGVLGGETQYF
-	TRBV29-1	TRBJ1-1	-	TGCAGCTCCAGGCTCAGGGTGGACACTGAAGCTTTCTTT	CSSRLRVDTEAFF
-	TRBV7-2	TRBJ2-2	-	TGTGCCAGCAGCCAAGAGGGGGAGGAGCTGTTTTTT	CASSQEGEELFF
-	TRBV20-1	TRBJ1-1	few	TGCAGTGCTTCAGGGGTTACTGAAGCTTTCTTT	CSASGVTEAFF
TRBD1	TRBV20-1	TRBJ1-2	-	TGCAGTGCCCTACGGGACAGGGGTAACTATGGCTACACCTTC	CSALRDRGNYGYTF